These 20 T cell receptor beta chains came from one sample sequenced in a study of blood T cell repertoires in COVID-19. The data were produced by immunoSEQ multiplex PCR, yet TCRdb's version contains in-frame clones alone and is incomplete. The sample holds about 80,000 clones, around 90% seen once. The sequencing input was peripheral blood. These receptor sequences come from an elderly woman with active or convalescent COVID-19.

V is TRBV5-1 and J is TRBJ2-1, with a tentative D call TRBD2 (5 bases). Trimming took 5 bases from V and 0 from J, leaving 12 bases between them. From germline, CDR1 is SGHRS and CDR2 YFSETQ. There are 15 residues in the CDR3. This chain's CDR3 is CASSYGVSSYNEQFF. The CDR3 coding sequence is TGCGCCAGCAGTTACGGGGTGAGCTCCTACAATGAGCAGTTCTTC.

The V call is TRBV11-2, the J call TRBJ2-5; D may be TRBD1 (6 bases). Germline CDR1 reads SGHAT; CDR2 reads FQNNGV. The CDR3 has 14 amino acids. Trimming shortened V by 6 bases and J by 1 base, and 12 bases separated the two germline ends. The CDR3 bases are TGTGCCAGCAGGGGAACAGGGACCCAAGAGACCCAGTACTTC. Amino acids: CASRGTGTQETQYF.

The chain recombines TRBV28 with TRBJ1-2; D ambiguous. CDR1 and CDR2 from the germline V gene are MDHEN and SYDVKM. The CDR3 has 12 residues. The germline V and J ends were trimmed by 7 bases and 8 bases, with 14 bases remaining between them. CDR3 nucleotides: TGTGCCAGCACCGTAGCGCAGTTCGGCTACACCTTC. Encoded protein: CASTVAQFGYTF.

The chain employs TRBV9 and TRBJ2-3; 13 bases map to TRBD2. This CDR3 comprises 14 residues. The junction had 7 bases not matched to a gene; V was cut back by 4 bases and J by 11 bases. Germline CDR1 reads SGDLS; CDR2 reads YYNGEE. CDR3 residues: CASSPGLAGVQQYF. The CDR3 coding sequence is TGTGCCAGCAGCCCCGGACTAGCGGGGGTGCAGCAGTATTTT.

The chain links TRBV10-3 to TRBJ2-7, with 10 bases identical to TRBD2. CDR1 ENHRY and CDR2 SYGVKD come from the germline V gene. V gave up 7 bases and J gave up 3 bases; unmatched junction bases: 6. The CDR3 is made up of 14 amino acids. CDR3 region: CAIKETSGRYEQYF. The DNA for the CDR3 is TGTGCCATCAAAGAGACTAGCGGGCGCTACGAGCAGTACTTC.

This clone was detected once. J is TRBJ1-1 and V is TRBV28; maybe TRBD1 (5 bases). V lost 8 bases and J 3 bases, leaving 13 bases between the germline ends. The CDR3 covers 13 residues. Looked up from germline, CDR1 is MDHEN and CDR2 is SYDVKM. The CDR3 DNA reads TGTGCCAGCCTACCGGGGGGGGACACTGAAGCTTTCTTT. This translates into CASLPGGDTEAFF. Full variable domain (remainder filled in from reference TRBV28 and TRBJ1-1): DVKVTQSSRYLVKRTGEKVFLECVQDMDHENMFWYRQDPGLGLRLIYFSYDVKMKEKGDIPEGYSVSREKKERFSLILESASTNQTSMYLCASLPGGDTEAFFGQGTRLTVV.

The V and J genes are TRBV28 and TRBJ1-3; possible D gene TRBD1, 5 bases. The CDR3 is 14 amino acids. CDR1 is MDHEN and CDR2 is SYDVKM in the germline V gene. V was shortened by 2 bases and J by 9 bases, with 14 bases between the two germline ends. This CDR3 is CASSLRQGGPTIYF. CDR3 DNA sequence: TGTGCCAGCAGTTTAAGGCAGGGTGGGCCCACCATATATTTT.

V gene TRBV5-1 combines with J gene TRBJ2-1, with TRBD2 matching 8 bases. The V and J ends lost 1 base and 7 bases, in that order; junction bases with no gene match: 4. Germline lookup yields CDR1 SGHRS and CDR2 YFSETQ. CDR3 length: 14 residues. In DNA, the CDR3 is TGCGCCAGCAGCTTGAGGCCGGGGGGGAATGAGCAGTTCTTC. This codes for CASSLRPGGNEQFF.

J is TRBJ1-2 and V is TRBV7-2; D perhaps matches TRBD1 (5 bases). CDR1 SGHTA and CDR2 FQGNSA come from the germline V gene. Trimming cost V 3 bases and J 2 bases, with 7 bases left between them. CDR3 length: 13 residues. CDR3 protein: CASSFDRNYGYTF. The DNA for the CDR3 is TGTGCCAGCAGCTTTGACAGAAACTATGGCTACACCTTC.

The chain has TRBV2 and TRBJ2-2, with 7 bases that match TRBD2. The V gene end was trimmed by 0 bases and the J gene end by 5 bases; junction bases not matched to a gene: 3. The CDR3 has 15 amino acids. CDR1 SNHLY and CDR2 FYNNEI come from the germline V gene. The CDR3 loop is CASSEAGGRTGELFF. CDR3 nucleotide sequence: TGTGCCAGCAGTGAAGCGGGAGGGCGGACCGGGGAGCTGTTTTTT.

This rearrangement joins TRBV2 to TRBJ2-1; D not resolved. V shed 5 bases and J shed 0 bases, with 14 bases lying between them. The CDR3 runs 16 residues. The germline V gene encodes CDR1 SNHLY and CDR2 FYNNEI. The CDR3: CASSRQYSFSYNEQFF. CDR3 coding DNA: TGTGCCAGCAGTCGTCAGTATTCTTTCTCCTACAATGAGCAGTTCTTC.

The chain joins TRBV25-1 to TRBJ1-2, with TRBD1 matching over 8 bases. With 3 bases clipped from V and 9 bases from J, the junction kept 6 bases outside the gene matches. Germline V CDR1 and CDR2: MGHDK, SYGVNS. The CDR3 covers 13 residues. The CDR3 reads CASSDQTGASYTF. For the CDR3, the DNA is TGTGCCAGCAGTGACCAGACAGGGGCCAGCTACACCTTC.

The CDR3 nucleotides are TGTGCCAGCAGTGAATGGGGGGGCTCCTATAATTCACCCCTCCACTTT. It is translated as CASSEWGGSYNSPLHF. The chain has TRBV25-1 and TRBJ1-6; D is possibly TRBD1 (5 bases). The CDR3 is 16 residues long. Germline CDR1 and CDR2: MGHDK and SYGVNS. With 1 base removed from V and 0 bases from J, the gap between germline ends came to 7 bases.

This rearrangement joins TRBV28 to TRBJ1-2; D perhaps matches TRBD1 (6 bases). CDR3 size: 15 residues. Germline-derived CDR1 and CDR2 are MDHEN and SYDVKM. The V end lost 7 bases, the J end lost 0 bases, and 15 bases lay between the germline ends. CDR3 amino acids: CASMLGGSANYGYTF. The CDR3 DNA reads TGTGCCAGCATGTTAGGGGGATCCGCTAACTATGGCTACACCTTC.

Remarks on this clone: The germline gene is not matched at one end of the junction; a read error may be the cause. The gene calls are TRBV5-1 and TRBJ2-1, with TRBD2 as a possible D gene (5 bases). CDR1 is SGHRS, CDR2 YFSETQ, per germline. This CDR3 contains 15 residues. CDR3 residues: CASSLAGISNNEQFF. The CDR3 DNA is TGCGCCAGCAGCTTGGCCGGGATCTCCAACAATGAGCAGTTCTTC.

This clone was observed a few times. The genes are TRBV10-1 and TRBJ2-2; 8 bases line up with TRBD1. There are 15 residues in the CDR3. V lost 4 bases, J lost 6 bases, and 7 bases stayed unmatched. Germline-derived CDR1 and CDR2 are WNHNN and SYGVQD (reference sequence). The chain's CDR3 is CASSATQGAPGELFF. The CDR3 coding sequence is TGCGCCAGCAGTGCCACGCAGGGGGCCCCCGGGGAGCTGTTTTTT.

The J gene is TRBJ2-7, the V gene TRBV28; 7 positions match TRBD1. V lost 5 bases, J lost 2 bases, and 9 bases stayed unmatched. Germline V gene data show CDR1 as MDHEN and CDR2 as SYDVKM. This CDR3 is built from 15 residues. The CDR3 nucleotides are TGTGCCAGCAGTAACACGGACAGGTTTACCTACGAGCAGTACTTC. Translation gives CASSNTDRFTYEQYF.

The chain employs TRBV19 and TRBJ1-3, with TRBD1 identical over 7 bases. V shed 4 bases, J shed 2 bases, and the junction held 5 bases outside the gene matches. Germline values: CDR1 LNHDA, CDR2 SQIVND (reference sequence). The CDR3 is 15 amino acids. The CDR3 sequence: CASSSPGGTGNTIYF. The CDR3 DNA sequence: TGTGCCAGTAGTAGCCCAGGGGGTACTGGAAACACCATATATTTT.

This rearrangement joins TRBV4-2 to TRBJ1-2, with D unclear. V was cut by 0 bases and J by 6 bases, with 8 bases left in between. Per the germline V gene, CDR1 is LGHNA and CDR2 is YNFKEQ. The CDR3 runs 13 residues. CDR3 nucleotide sequence: TGTGCCAGCAGCCAAGATCGCGAGGATGGCTACACCTTC. Encoded protein: CASSQDREDGYTF.

As DNA, the CDR3 is TGCGCCAGCAGCCCCCCGGCCTACAATGAGCAGTTCTTC. It is translated as CASSPPAYNEQFF. The genes are TRBV4-1 and TRBJ2-1; D uncertain. The germline V gene has CDR1 MGHRA and CDR2 YSYEKL. This CDR3 has 13 residues. Trimming pared 4 bases from V and 2 bases from J, leaving 6 bases between.